Shown below are 24 T cell receptor beta chains from a single sample sequenced in a study of regulatory dendritic cells for organ transplantation. Antigens for these TCRs are unknown. Sorted T cells were CFSE-labeled and cultured roughly five days with allogeneic regulatory or mature dendritic cells at 1:10. The data were produced by immunoSEQ multiplex PCR, yet TCRdb's version contains in-frame clones alone and is incomplete. The table lists about 20,000 clones, less than 85% of them singletons, with more than 3% in the top ten. Specimen: memory CD4+ T cells from blood cultured with regulatory dendritic cells. Subset reported: CD45RO+ memory T cells. These receptors came from a human donor in good health.

The V and J genes are TRBV2 and TRBJ2-1, with 8 bases fitting TRBD2. J lost 8 bases, V lost 6 bases, and 12 bases had no gene match. The CDR3 runs 15 residues. Germline CDR1 is SNHLY and CDR2 is FYNNEI. CDR3 protein: CASSQDWTSSDEQFF. In DNA form, the CDR3 reads TGTGCCAGCAGCCAGGACTGGACTAGCAGCGATGAGCAGTTCTTC.

V is TRBV7-9 and J is TRBJ1-5; possibly TRBD1 for D (5 bases). Between the trimmed V and J ends, which lost 5 bases and 2 bases, there was a span of 10 bases. The CDR3 loop spans 14 amino acids. Germline-derived CDR1 and CDR2 are SEHNR and FQNEAQ (reference sequence). The CDR3 DNA sequence: TGTGCCAGCAGCCCGATGGGGGGCAATCAGCCCCAGCATTTT. Translation gives CASSPMGGNQPQHF.

The chain recombines TRBV6-6 with TRBJ1-5, with a tentative D call TRBD1 (5 bases). Germline values: CDR1 MNHNY, CDR2 SVGAGI (reference sequence). V gave up 11 bases and J gave up 6 bases, with 8 bases separating them. There are 10 residues in the CDR3. The CDR3 DNA reads as TGTGCCGGTGGGACTCAGCCCCAGCATTTT. This gives the protein CAGGTQPQHF.

The chain links TRBV19 to TRBJ1-4, with TRBD1 as a possible D gene (5 bases). CDR1 and CDR2 (germline): LNHDA, SQIVND (reference sequence). The CDR3 sequence is 13 residues long. Deletions cut 7 bases from V and 10 bases from J, with 16 bases between. The CDR3: CASIGDGGRKLFF. The DNA of the CDR3 is TGTGCCAGTATAGGGGACGGGGGAAGAAAACTGTTTTTT.

This chain joins TRBV5-1 and TRBJ2-2; a weak D match, TRBD1 (6 bases). Per germline, CDR1 SGHRS and CDR2 YFSETQ. V lost 0 bases and J lost 0, with 12 bases in between. There are 17 residues in the CDR3. The CDR3 here is CASSLGHRDANTGELFF. CDR3 DNA: TGCGCCAGCAGCTTGGGCCACAGGGATGCGAACACCGGGGAGCTGTTTTTT.

The J gene is TRBJ2-3, the V gene TRBV6-4; 12 nucleotides line up with TRBD2. Germline CDR1 reads MRHNA; CDR2 reads SNTAGT. J gave up 9 bases and V 0 bases, and 7 bases lay outside the gene matches. This CDR3 is built from 16 residues. The DNA for the CDR3 is TGTGCCAGCAGTGACTCGACTAGCGGGGGTCCAGGGACGCAGTATTTT. Amino acids: CASSDSTSGGPGTQYF.

This clone occurred once. The chain has TRBV5-1 and TRBJ2-3; TRBD2 agrees at 7 bases. CDR1 and CDR2 from the germline V gene are SGHRS and YFSETQ. The CDR3 covers 16 residues. With 3 bases clipped from V and 0 bases from J, the junction kept 7 bases outside the gene matches. CDR3 sequence reads: CASSSTSSGSTDTQYF. In DNA, the CDR3 is TGCGCCAGCAGCTCGACCTCTAGCGGTAGCACAGATACGCAGTATTTT.

This sequence joins TRBV4-2 and TRBJ1-2; TRBD1 might be the D (5 bases). This CDR3 contains 13 residues. V was pared by 0 bases and J by 7 bases, with 9 bases between. Germline V CDR1 and CDR2: LGHNA, YNFKEQ. In DNA, the CDR3 is TGTGCCAGCAGCCAAGAAGGGGTGAGTGGCTACACCTTC. It specifies CASSQEGVSGYTF.

This clone has just one count. The chain uses TRBV7-2 and TRBJ1-2; 10 nucleotides line up with TRBD1. V lost 1 base to trimming and J lost 4 bases; unmatched junction nucleotides: 3. This CDR3 comprises 15 residues. Per germline, CDR1 SGHTA and CDR2 FQGNSA. The CDR3 bases are TGTGCCAGCAGCTTAGTGAGGACAGGGGGCTATGGCTACACCTTC. It encodes CASSLVRTGGYGYTF.

This clone has a single count. The V and J genes are TRBV25-1 and TRBJ2-7, with 8 nucleotides matching TRBD1. Trimming cost V 6 bases and J 3 bases; bases outside gene matches: 10. Per germline, CDR1 MGHDK and CDR2 SYGVNS. The CDR3 runs to 15 residues. CDR3 bases: TGTGCCAGCAGCCCGTCTAACAGGGGGTACTACGAGCAGTACTTC. Translation: CASSPSNRGYYEQYF.

The rearrangement uses TRBV7-2 and TRBJ2-1; 7 nucleotides align to TRBD2. The CDR3 has 16 amino acids. The germline V gene has CDR1 SGHTA and CDR2 FQGNSA. Germline trimming cut 4 bases from V and 4 bases from J; bases unmatched to any gene: 10. The CDR3 DNA is TGTGCCAGCAGCTCCCGATTAGGTAGCGGGTACAATGAGCAGTTCTTC. Translating it yields CASSSRLGSGYNEQFF.

V gene TRBV4-2 combines with J gene TRBJ1-4; TRBD1 might be the D (5 bases). Germline values: CDR1 LGHNA, CDR2 YNFKEQ. The CDR3 loop spans 17 amino acids. V lost 0 bases to trimming and J lost 1 base, with 12 bases between them. CDR3 sequence reads: CASSQDSGGGTNEKLFF. CDR3 DNA sequence: TGTGCCAGCAGCCAAGACTCCGGTGGGGGAACTAATGAAAAACTGTTTTTT.

This rearrangement joins TRBV18 to TRBJ1-1; D gene unclear. This CDR3 spans 15 amino acids. Trimming removed 0 bases at V and 1 base at J, with 9 bases between. CDR1 and CDR2 from the germline V gene are KGHSH and LQKENI. The chain's CDR3 is CASSPPLGKNTEAFF. In DNA, the CDR3 is TGTGCCAGCTCACCACCGTTAGGGAAGAACACTGAAGCTTTCTTT.

The CDR3 here is CATSREGLLNEKLFF. The CDR3 region has the DNA TGTGCCACCAGCAGAGAGGGGCTTCTGAATGAAAAACTGTTTTTT. The chain couples TRBV15 to TRBJ1-4, with TRBD1 as a possible D gene (5 bases). Trimming stripped 0 bases from V and 5 bases from J, with 10 bases between. Per the germline V gene, CDR1 is LNHNV and CDR2 is YYDKDF (reference sequence). The CDR3 covers 15 residues.

The chain joins TRBV30 to TRBJ1-2, with D unresolved. Germline CDR1 is GTSNPN and CDR2 is SVGIG (reference sequence). V was trimmed by 4 bases and J by 1 base, leaving 19 bases between them. This CDR3 is 16 amino acids long. The CDR3 here is CAWNLTDDFSNYGYTF. The DNA of the CDR3 is TGTGCCTGGAACCTGACGGACGACTTCAGTAACTATGGCTACACCTTC.

V usage is TRBV2 and J usage is TRBJ1-1; the D is unclear. With 1 base removed from V and 5 bases from J, the gap between germline ends came to 11 bases. The CDR3 covers 14 residues. Germline V gene sequence: CDR1 SNHLY, CDR2 FYNNEI. The CDR3 DNA reads TGTGCCAGCAGTGAAGAGGTGGGAACTACTGAAGCTTTCTTT. It translates to CASSEEVGTTEAFF.

The chain has TRBV30 and TRBJ1-2; D is undetermined. Germline values: CDR1 GTSNPN, CDR2 SVGIG (reference sequence). The CDR3 loop spans 12 amino acids. Trimming left V 5 bases short and J 2 bases short, with 9 bases between. CDR3 in DNA: TGTGCCTGGGGTCAAGGGAACTATGGCTACACCTTC. It encodes CAWGQGNYGYTF.

V usage is TRBV18 and J usage is TRBJ1-2, with TRBD1 matching 7 bases. The length of the CDR3 is 14 residues. V lost 6 bases, J lost 4 bases, and 8 bases stayed unmatched. From germline, CDR1 is KGHSH and CDR2 LQKENI. CDR3 DNA sequence: TGTGCCAGCTCGAGAACAGGGGAGCGCTATGGCTACACCTTC. Translated, it gives CASSRTGERYGYTF.

This chain links TRBV18 with TRBJ1-5; D gene ambiguous. Germline V CDR1 and CDR2: KGHSH, LQKENI. V was shortened by 5 bases and J by 1 base, with 9 bases between the two germline ends. The CDR3 loop spans 14 amino acids. CDR3 residues: CASSGSQSNQPQHF. DNA for the CDR3: TGTGCCAGCTCAGGTTCTCAGAGCAATCAGCCCCAGCATTTT.

The V and J genes are TRBV12-5 and TRBJ1-5; the D is unclear. CDR1 LGHNT and CDR2 FRNRAP come from the germline V gene. This CDR3 comprises 13 residues. Deletions cut 5 bases from V and 7 bases from J, with 12 bases between. For the CDR3, the DNA is TGTGCTAGTGGTCCCGAGATTGGCCAGCCCCAGCATTTT. Its protein product is CASGPEIGQPQHF.

The chain joins TRBV5-6 to TRBJ2-7; 9 positions agree with TRBD2. This CDR3 region has 15 residues. V was pared by 4 bases and J by 1 base, with 6 bases of the junction left unmatched. Germline-derived CDR1 and CDR2 are SGHDT and YYEEEE. The CDR3 here is CASSMMTSGSYEQYF. CDR3 coding DNA: TGTGCCAGCAGCATGATGACTAGCGGTTCCTACGAGCAGTACTTC.

The chain is built from TRBV20-1 and TRBJ1-1; D might be TRBD1 (5 bases). Germline loops: CDR1 DFQATT, CDR2 SNEGSKA (reference sequence). V lost 7 bases and J 6 bases, leaving 12 bases between the germline ends. This CDR3 spans 11 amino acids. In DNA, the CDR3 is TGCAGTGGAAGAACAGGTTCTGAAGCTTTCTTT. Translated: CSGRTGSEAFF.

This clone was observed a single time. The V call is TRBV30, the J call TRBJ1-1; D is ambiguous. The CDR3 totals 13 residues. Per germline, CDR1 GTSNPN and CDR2 SVGIG (reference sequence). V lost 1 base, J lost 1 base, and 7 bases lay in between. The CDR3 sequence is CAWSGEGNTEAFF. As DNA, the CDR3 is TGTGCCTGGAGTGGAGAGGGGAACACTGAAGCTTTCTTT.

This clone was seen more than once but under ten times. This chain joins TRBV6-4 and TRBJ2-1, with 7 bases aligning to TRBD2. Per the germline V gene, CDR1 is MRHNA and CDR2 is SNTAGT. The V and J ends lost 5 bases and 2 bases, in that order; junction bases with no gene match: 3. The CDR3 extends over 14 amino acids. CDR3 sequence: CASSMGGPYNEQFF. The CDR3 bases are TGTGCCAGCAGTATGGGAGGGCCCTACAATGAGCAGTTCTTC.